The sequence of this T cell receptor (beta chain) was determined in a study of vaccination effects on CD4 cells after COVID-19. On the study more broadly: Culturing of 2 million to 2.5 million PBMC per well took place with around 9.6 IU/ml IL-2 and around 10 ug/ml peptides. Study outcomes and limitations: Clones of infection and vaccine origin contracted markedly late after vaccination. Cross-reaction with common cold coronaviruses was seen in only 1 of 255 vaccine-induced clones from healthy vaccinees.

Culture lasted roughly eleven days before CD4+ T cell isolation. Vaccine recipients lacked prior SARS-CoV-2 infection and had negative nucleocapsid antibodies. To note about this clone: The target antigen is unknown.

Here immunoSEQ multiplex PCR was the method, and the copy in TCRdb shows in-frame clones only, minus some. The sample has around 35,000 clones; roughly 74% are singletons. V was trimmed by 3 bases and J by 5 bases, leaving 10 bases between them. Germline values: CDR1 LNHDA, CDR2 SQIVND (reference sequence). This CDR3 region has 13 residues. This chain uses TRBV19 with TRBJ2-5; D is perhaps TRBD1 (5 bases). This clonotype was obtained from a human donor who received a COVID-19 vaccine. The sample here was CD4+ T cells from PBMCs cultured without peptide, taken before COVID-19 vaccination. The CDR3 is CASSIMKGETQYF. The CDR3 coding sequence is TGTGCCAGTAGTATCATGAAGGGGGAGACCCAGTACTTC.